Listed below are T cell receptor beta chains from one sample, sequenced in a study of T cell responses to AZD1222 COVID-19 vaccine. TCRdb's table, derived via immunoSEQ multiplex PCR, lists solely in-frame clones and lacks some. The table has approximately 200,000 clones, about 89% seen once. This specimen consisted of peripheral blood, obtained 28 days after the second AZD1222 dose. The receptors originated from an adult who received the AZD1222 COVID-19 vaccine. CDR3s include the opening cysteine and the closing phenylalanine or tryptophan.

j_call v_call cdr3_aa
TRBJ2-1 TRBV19 CASSKGNEQFF
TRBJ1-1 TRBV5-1 CASSLSGTASRRTEAFF
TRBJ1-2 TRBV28 CASSLGPRNYGYTF
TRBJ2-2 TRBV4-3 CASSQAIGELFF
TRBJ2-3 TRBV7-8 CASSLVFDGLPSTDTQYF
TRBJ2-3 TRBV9 CASSETDGQRADTQYF
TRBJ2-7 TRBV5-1 CASSLQGGLSYEQYF
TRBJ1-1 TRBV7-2 CASSLNQGLTAFF
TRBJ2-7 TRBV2 CASSEGGRPPYEQYF
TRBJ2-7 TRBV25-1 CASSRREASEQYF
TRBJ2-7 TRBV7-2 CASSLDWLAGGPVEQYF
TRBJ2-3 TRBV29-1 CSVLRQSTDTQYF
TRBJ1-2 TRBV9 CASSVDIASYGYTF
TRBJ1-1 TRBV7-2 CASSLVPNTEAFF
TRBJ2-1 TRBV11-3 CASSPPGSYGEQFF
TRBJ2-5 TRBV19 CASNLGQASQETQYF
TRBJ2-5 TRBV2 CASLGRLQETQYF
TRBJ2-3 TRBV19 CASSQEGASGPEADTQYF
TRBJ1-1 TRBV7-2 CASSGQGAPRWTEAFF
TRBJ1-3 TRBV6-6 CASLGRGRSSGNTIYF
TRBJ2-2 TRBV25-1 CASSEWGQGDTGELFF
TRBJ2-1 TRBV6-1 CASSEAQLAPYNEQFF
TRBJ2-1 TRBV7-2 CASSFYGGRALAYNEQFF
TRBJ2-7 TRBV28 CASNSPGLNYEQYF
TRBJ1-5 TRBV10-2 CASRSGGNQPQHF
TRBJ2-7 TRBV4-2 CASSQERESPYEQYF
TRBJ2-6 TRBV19 CATGPDRGPSGANVLTF
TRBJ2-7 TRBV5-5 CASSPDRGFDEQYF
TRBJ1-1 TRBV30 CAWSVHLREAFF
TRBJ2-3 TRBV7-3 CASSLSPGTSGRADTQYF
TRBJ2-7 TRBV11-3 CASSLVGSYEQYF
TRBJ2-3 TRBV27 CASNSLTDTQYF
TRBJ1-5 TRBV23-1 CAGEGSRGNQPQHF
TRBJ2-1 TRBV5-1 CASSLGKLAGGNEQFF
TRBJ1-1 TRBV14 CASSQLKGRMVAEAFF
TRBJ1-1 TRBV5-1 CASSFDGGTEAFF
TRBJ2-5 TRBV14 CASSPTDWYQETQYF
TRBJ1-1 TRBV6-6 CASSYEGGTEAFF
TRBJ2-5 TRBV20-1 CSASGQGRRGLVTQYF
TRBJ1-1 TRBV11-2 CASSLDIGGVPEAFF
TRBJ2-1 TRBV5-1 CASSLLAGESYNEQFF
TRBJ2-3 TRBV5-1 CASSPLKGISGDSTDTQYF
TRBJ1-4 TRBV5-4 CASSFGQGTNEKLFF
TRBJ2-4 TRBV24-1 CATSYGTSDAKNIQYF
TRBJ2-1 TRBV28 CASSLDGSGIDEQFF
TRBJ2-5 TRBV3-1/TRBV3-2 CASRTPHRRVKEQETQYF
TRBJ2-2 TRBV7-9 CASSLDRAVRELFF
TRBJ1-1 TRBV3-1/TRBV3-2 CASSPSTSTEAFF
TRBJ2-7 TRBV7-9 CASIEDGSDHEQYF
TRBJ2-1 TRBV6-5 CASSYGERDEQFF
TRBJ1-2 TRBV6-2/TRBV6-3 CASSYLVGINYGYTF
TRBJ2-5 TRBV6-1 CASSEARSGMWKETQYF
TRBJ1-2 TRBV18 CASSPTGDTNYGYTF